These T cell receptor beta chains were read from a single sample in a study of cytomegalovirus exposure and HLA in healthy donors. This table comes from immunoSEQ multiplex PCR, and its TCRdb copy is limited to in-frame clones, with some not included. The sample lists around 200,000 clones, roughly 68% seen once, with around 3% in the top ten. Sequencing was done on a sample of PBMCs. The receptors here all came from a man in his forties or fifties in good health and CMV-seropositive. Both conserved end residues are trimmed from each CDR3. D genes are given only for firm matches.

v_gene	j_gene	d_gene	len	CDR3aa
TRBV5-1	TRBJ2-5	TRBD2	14	ASSLVTSDYQETQY
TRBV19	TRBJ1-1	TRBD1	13	ASSPTGGAVTEAF
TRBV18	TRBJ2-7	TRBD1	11	ASRWTGEGAQY
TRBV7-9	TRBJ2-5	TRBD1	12	SSSLTGIGETQY
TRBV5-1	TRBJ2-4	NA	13	ASSLSDEEFGIQY
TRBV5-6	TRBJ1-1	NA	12	ASSFPGMNTEAF
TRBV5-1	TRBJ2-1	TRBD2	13	ASSLGLAGWDEQF
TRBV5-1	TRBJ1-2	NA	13	ASSLEGGPLGGYT
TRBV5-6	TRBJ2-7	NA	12	ASRLTGGGYEQY
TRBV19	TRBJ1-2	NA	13	ASSLRTVGAYGYT
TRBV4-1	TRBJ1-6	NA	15	ASSSPPRGSYNSPLH
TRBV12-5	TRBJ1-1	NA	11	ASGSQGHTEAF
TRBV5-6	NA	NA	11	ASSRNRVYEQY
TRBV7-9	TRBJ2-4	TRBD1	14	SSRLLGTGGKNIQY
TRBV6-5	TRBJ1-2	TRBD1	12	ASTSLTGVYGYT
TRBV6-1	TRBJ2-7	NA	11	ASSPSTAYEQY
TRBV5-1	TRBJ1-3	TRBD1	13	ASSVQGAAGNTIY
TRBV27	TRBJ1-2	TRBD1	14	ASSLRGQGAAYGYT
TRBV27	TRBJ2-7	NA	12	ASSLGISSYEQY
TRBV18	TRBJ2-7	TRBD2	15	ASSPPGLAGSSYEQY
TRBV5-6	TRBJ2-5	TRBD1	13	ASSHLDRGVQTQY
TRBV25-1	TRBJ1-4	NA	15	ASSEFATGPSEEKLF
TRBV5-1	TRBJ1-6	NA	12	ASSADRKESPLH
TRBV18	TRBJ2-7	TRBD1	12	ASSPGTVSYEQY
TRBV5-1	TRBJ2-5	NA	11	ASRSSPGETQY
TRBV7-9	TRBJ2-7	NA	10	SSSLPGSEQY
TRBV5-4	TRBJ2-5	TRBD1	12	ASSSGGLRETQY
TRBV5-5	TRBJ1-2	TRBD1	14	ASRAGTGDGGYGYT
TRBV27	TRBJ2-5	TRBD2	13	ASSPLSGGHQTQY
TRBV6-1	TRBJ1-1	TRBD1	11	ASTGQPRTEAF
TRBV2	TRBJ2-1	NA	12	ASTGDTAYNEQF
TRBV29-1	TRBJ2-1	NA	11	SVEGRGENEQF